Here is one T cell receptor beta chain with its context. The CDR3 spans 17 residues. V shed 4 bases and J 0 bases; nucleotides not matched to a gene: 12. Germline-derived CDR1 and CDR2 are MGHRA and YSYEKL. This record comes from a study of T cell responses to AZD1222 COVID-19 vaccine. Produced via immunoSEQ multiplex PCR; TCRdb's table is partial and in-frame only. The sample lists 92,000 or so clones, approximately 87% occurring once. This sequence originates from an adult in good health. The sequences come from peripheral blood, collected on day 0 of AZD1222 vaccination. This chain joins TRBV4-1 and TRBJ2-7; TRBD2 aligns across 7 bases. The CDR3 DNA follows: TGCGCCAGCAGCCCAATTCTCCGGGAGGCCCTCTCCTACGAGCAGTACTTC. Translating it yields CASSPILREALSYEQYF.